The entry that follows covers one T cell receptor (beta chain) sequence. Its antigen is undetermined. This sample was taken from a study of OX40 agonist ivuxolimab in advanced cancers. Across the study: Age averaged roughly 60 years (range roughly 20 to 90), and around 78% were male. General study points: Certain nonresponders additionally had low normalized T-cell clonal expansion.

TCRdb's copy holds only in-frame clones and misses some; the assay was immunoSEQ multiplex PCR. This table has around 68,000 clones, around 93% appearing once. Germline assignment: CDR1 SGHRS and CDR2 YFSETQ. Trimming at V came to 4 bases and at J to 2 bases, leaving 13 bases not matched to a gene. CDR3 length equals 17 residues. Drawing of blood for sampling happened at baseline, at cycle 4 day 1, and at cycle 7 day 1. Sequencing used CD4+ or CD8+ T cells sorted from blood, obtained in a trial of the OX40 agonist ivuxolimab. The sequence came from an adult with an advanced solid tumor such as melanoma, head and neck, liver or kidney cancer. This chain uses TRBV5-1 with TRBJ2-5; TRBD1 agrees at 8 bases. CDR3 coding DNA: TGCGCCAGCAGCGCCGGTTTGATCGGGACAGGTCAAGAGACCCAGTACTTC. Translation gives CASSAGLIGTGQETQYF.